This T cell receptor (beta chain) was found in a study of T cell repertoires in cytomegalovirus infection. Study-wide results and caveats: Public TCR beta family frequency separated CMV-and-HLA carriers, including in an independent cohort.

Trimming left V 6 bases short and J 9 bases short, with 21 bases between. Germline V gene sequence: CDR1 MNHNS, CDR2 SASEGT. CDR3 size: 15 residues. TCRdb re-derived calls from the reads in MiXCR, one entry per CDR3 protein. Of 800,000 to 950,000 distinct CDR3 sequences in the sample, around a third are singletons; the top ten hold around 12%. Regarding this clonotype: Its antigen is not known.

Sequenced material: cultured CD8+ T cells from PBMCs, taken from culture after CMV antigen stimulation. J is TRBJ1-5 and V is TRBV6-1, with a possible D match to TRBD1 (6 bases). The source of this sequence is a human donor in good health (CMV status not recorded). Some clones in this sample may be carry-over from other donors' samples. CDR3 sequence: CASSLLRDTSLPQHF. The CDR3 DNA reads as TGTGCCAGCAGCCTCCTCCGGGACACCTCCTTGCCCCAGCATTTT.